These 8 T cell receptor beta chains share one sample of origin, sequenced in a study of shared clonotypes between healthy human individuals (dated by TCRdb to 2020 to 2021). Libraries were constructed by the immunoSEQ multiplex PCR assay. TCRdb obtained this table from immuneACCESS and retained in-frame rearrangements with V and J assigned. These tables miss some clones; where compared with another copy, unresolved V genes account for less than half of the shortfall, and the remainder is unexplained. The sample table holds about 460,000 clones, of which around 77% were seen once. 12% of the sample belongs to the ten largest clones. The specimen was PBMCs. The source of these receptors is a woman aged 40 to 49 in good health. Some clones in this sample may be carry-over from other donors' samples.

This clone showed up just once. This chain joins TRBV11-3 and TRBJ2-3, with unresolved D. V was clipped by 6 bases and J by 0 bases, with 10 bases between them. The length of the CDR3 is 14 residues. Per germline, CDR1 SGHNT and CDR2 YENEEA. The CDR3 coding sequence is TGTGCCAGCAGTCGGACGGCGAGCACAGATACGCAGTATTTT. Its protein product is CASSRTASTDTQYF.

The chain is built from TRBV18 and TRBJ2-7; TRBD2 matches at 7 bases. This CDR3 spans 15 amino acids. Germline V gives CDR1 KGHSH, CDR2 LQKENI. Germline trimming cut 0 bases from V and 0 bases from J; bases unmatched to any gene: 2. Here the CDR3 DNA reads TGTGCCAGCTCACCACCCAGCGGGGTCTCCTACGAGCAGTACTTC. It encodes CASSPPSGVSYEQYF.

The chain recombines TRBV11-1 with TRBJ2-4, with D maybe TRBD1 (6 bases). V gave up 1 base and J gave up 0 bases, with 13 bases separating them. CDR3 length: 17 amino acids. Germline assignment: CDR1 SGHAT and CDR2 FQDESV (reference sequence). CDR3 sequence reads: CASSLGLDSLAKNIQYF. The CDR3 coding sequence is TGTGCCAGCAGCTTAGGTTTGGACAGCCTAGCCAAAAACATTCAGTACTTC.

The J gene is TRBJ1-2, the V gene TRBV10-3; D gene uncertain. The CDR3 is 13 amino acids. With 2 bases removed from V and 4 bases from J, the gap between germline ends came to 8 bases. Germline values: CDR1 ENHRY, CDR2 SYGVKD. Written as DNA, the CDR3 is TGTGCCATCAGTGAGGGGCCGTCCTATGGCTACACCTTC. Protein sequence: CAISEGPSYGYTF.

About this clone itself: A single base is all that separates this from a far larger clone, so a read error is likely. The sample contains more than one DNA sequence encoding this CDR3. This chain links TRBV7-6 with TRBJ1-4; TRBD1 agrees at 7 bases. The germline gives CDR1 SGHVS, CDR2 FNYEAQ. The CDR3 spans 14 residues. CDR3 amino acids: CASSLRGPNEKLFF. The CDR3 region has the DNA TGTGCCAGCAGCTTAAGGGGGCCTAATGAAAAACTGTTCTTT.

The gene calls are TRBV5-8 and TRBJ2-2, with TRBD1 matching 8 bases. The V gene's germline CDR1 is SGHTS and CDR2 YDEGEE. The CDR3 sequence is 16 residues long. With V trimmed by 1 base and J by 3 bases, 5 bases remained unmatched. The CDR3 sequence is CASSLWQGADTGELFF. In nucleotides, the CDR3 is TGTGCCAGCAGCTTGTGGCAGGGGGCCGACACCGGGGAGCTGTTTTTT. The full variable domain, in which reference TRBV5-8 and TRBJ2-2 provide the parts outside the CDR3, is EAGVTQSPTHLIKTRGQQATLRCSPISGHTSVYWYQQALGLGLQFLLWYDEGEERNRGNFPPRFSGRQFPNYSSELNVNALELEDSALYLCASSLWQGADTGELFFGEGSRLTVL.

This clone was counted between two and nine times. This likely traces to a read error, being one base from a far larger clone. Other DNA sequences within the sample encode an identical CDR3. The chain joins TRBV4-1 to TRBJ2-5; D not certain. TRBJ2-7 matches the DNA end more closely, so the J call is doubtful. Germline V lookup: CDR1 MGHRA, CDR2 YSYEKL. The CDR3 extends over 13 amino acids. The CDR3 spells CASSQVAYYEQYF. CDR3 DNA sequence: TGCGCCAGCAGCCAGGTAGCTTACTACGAGCAGTACTTC.

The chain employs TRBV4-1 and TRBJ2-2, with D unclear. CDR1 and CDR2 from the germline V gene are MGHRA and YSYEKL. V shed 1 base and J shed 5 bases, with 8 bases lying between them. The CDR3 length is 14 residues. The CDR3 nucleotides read TGCGCCAGCAGCCAAGGACGAGTTACCGGGGAGCTGTTTTTT. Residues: CASSQGRVTGELFF.